This passage covers 14 T cell receptor beta chains from one sample sequenced in a study of T cells in women clearing cervical HPV infection. This table comes from immunoSEQ multiplex PCR, and its TCRdb copy is limited to in-frame clones, with some not included. This sample contains fewer than 35,000 clones. Sequencing input: blood buffy coat. These TCRs come from a woman aged 18 to 75 with a cervical HPV16 infection that either progressed to CIN3+ or cleared (not recorded which).

Regarding this clone: The read terminates 3 residues before the CDR3 end, so the remaining end is supplied by the germline J gene. Other DNA sequences in the sample encode the same CDR3. This chain uses TRBV5-1 with TRBJ1-3; possible D gene TRBD1, 6 bases. The CDR3 sequence is 15 residues long. Per the germline V gene, CDR1 is SGHRS and CDR2 is YFSETQ. Trimming took off 4 bases at V and 3 bases at J, with 14 bases between the two ends. The sequenced CDR3 bases are TGCGCCAGCAGCCTGGGGGGCGCAGATGGAAACACC. This codes for CASSLGGADGNT. The complete CDR3 sequence is CASSLGGADGNTIYF. The entire variable domain, with the rest obtained from reference TRBV5-1 and TRBJ1-3, is as follows: KAGVTQTPRYLIKTRGQQVTLSCSPISGHRSVSWYQQTPGQGLQFLFEYFSETQRNKGNFPGRFSGRQFSNSRSEMNVSTLELGDSALYLCASSLGGADGNTIYFGEGSWLTVV.

Comment on this clone: From the germline J gene comes the end of the CDR3, since the read stops 3 residues before it. V and J are TRBV6-1 and TRBJ1-1; possible D gene TRBD1, 5 bases. V shed 0 bases and J shed 0 bases, with 8 bases lying between them. The germline gives CDR1 MNHNS, CDR2 SASEGT. The CDR3 is made up of 15 amino acids. Incomplete CDR3 DNA: TGTGCCAGCAGTGAAGCAGACAGAATGAACACTGAA. This sequence encodes CASSEADRMNTE. The complete CDR3 sequence is CASSEADRMNTEAFF.

On this clone itself: The read terminates 3 residues before the CDR3 end, so the remaining end is supplied by the germline J gene. This rearrangement joins TRBV29-1 to TRBJ1-1, with 8 bases matching TRBD1. The CDR3 covers 13 residues. V gave up 7 bases and J gave up 1 base; unmatched junction bases: 5. The germline V gene has CDR1 SQVTM and CDR2 ANQGSEA. CDR3 loop: CSARQGRNTEAFF. CDR3 DNA (partial): TGCAGCGCCAGACAGGGGCGGAACACTGAA.

Note on this clone: The read finishes 3 residues shy of the CDR3 end, and the germline J gene is used to complete it. The chain combines TRBV20-1 with TRBJ1-5; possibly TRBD1 for D (6 bases). The V end lost 1 base, the J end lost 5 bases, and 15 bases lay between the germline ends. The germline V gene has CDR1 DFQATT and CDR2 SNEGSKA (reference sequence). CDR3 length equals 15 residues. Partial CDR3 DNA: TGCAGTGCTAGAGTAAACAGGGAGTGGGATCAGCCC. Encoded protein: CSARVNREWDQP. The CDR3 in full is CSARVNREWDQPQHF.

As regards this clone: The CDR3 goes on 3 residues after the read ends, and that part is filled in from the germline J gene. The V call is TRBV2, the J call TRBJ1-1; TRBD1 agrees at 11 bases. The CDR3 has 14 amino acids. Germline lookup yields CDR1 SNHLY and CDR2 FYNNEI. The ends lost 9 bases at V and 3 bases at J; junction bases unmatched: 6. The chain's CDR3 is CASRTGGMDTEAFF. The covered CDR3 bases are TGTGCCAGTCGGACAGGGGGCATGGACACTGAA. Full variable domain (outside the CDR3, taken from reference TRBV2 and TRBJ1-1): EPEVTQTPSHQVTQMGQEVILRCVPISNHLYFYWYRQILGQKVEFLVSFYNNEISEKSEIFDDQFSVERPDGSNFTLKIRSTKLEDSAMYFCASRTGGMDTEAFFGQGTRLTVV.

A note on this clone: The read finishes 3 residues shy of the CDR3 end, and the germline J gene is used to complete it. V and J are TRBV18 and TRBJ1-6, with D possibly matching TRBD1 (6 bases). CDR1 and CDR2 from the germline V gene are KGHSH and LQKENI. Trimming took 4 bases from V and 7 from J, leaving 11 bases between them. The CDR3 covers 14 residues. The sequenced part of the CDR3 DNA is TGTGCCAGCTCACAAGACAGGCAAAATTCACCC. As protein: CASSQDRQNSP. In full, the CDR3 is CASSQDRQNSPLHF.

On this clone: The read comes to an end 3 residues before the CDR3 does, leaving the germline J gene to fill in the end. The chain uses TRBV6-4 and TRBJ2-3, with TRBD2 identical over 10 bases. The CDR3 is 16 residues long. V lost 6 bases, J lost 1 base, and 7 bases stayed unmatched. Per the germline V gene, CDR1 is MRHNA and CDR2 is SNTAGT. The CDR3 here is CASSEILAGRTDTQYF. The part of the CDR3 DNA that was read is TGTGCCAGCAGCGAGATACTAGCGGGGCGCACAGATACG.

As concerns this clone: Read sequence stops 3 residues before the CDR3 end, and the germline J gene provides the missing end. The J gene is TRBJ2-1, the V gene TRBV20-1; D call uncertain. The V gene lost 3 bases and the J gene lost 8 bases, with 8 bases spanning the gap. This CDR3 is 11 amino acids long. Germline CDR1 DFQATT, CDR2 SNEGSKA (reference sequence). CDR3 DNA, as far as it was read: TGCAGTGCTAGTAAAAAATATGAG. Protein: CSASKKYE. The whole CDR3 protein reads CSASKKYEQFF.

Comments on this clone: Read data end 3 residues before the CDR3 end; the end is taken from the germline J gene. The chain combines TRBV10-1 with TRBJ1-1; D may be TRBD1 (6 bases). This CDR3 contains 13 residues. V shed 5 bases and J shed 2 bases, with 9 bases lying between them. Germline CDR1 reads WNHNN; CDR2 reads SYGVQD (reference sequence). CDR3 DNA (partial): TGCGCCAGCAGTAACAGGGAAAACACTGAA. Translation: CASSNRENTE. The whole CDR3 protein reads CASSNRENTEAFF.

Notes on this clone: The read halts 3 residues ahead of the CDR3 end, with the missing end drawn from the germline J gene. This chain uses TRBV7-1 with TRBJ1-2; 12 positions agree with TRBD1. TRBV7-1 is an ORF; its function is uncertain. This CDR3 region has 20 residues. The sequenced CDR3 bases are TGTGCCAGCAGCTCGCCACCGGGACAGGGGGCGCGGCTCTACACAGATACC. It translates to CASSSPPGQGARLYTDT. The whole CDR3 region reads CASSSPPGQGARLYTDTYTF.

About this clone itself: Read coverage stops 3 residues before the CDR3 terminus; the germline J gene supplies the remainder. The gene calls are TRBV6-1 and TRBJ1-2; possible D gene TRBD1, 5 bases. Germline CDR1 reads MNHNS; CDR2 reads SASEGT. This CDR3 is 15 amino acids long. The sequenced part of the CDR3 DNA is TGTGCCAGCAGTGGACTAGCGGGGGGACTCAATGAC. Its protein product is CASSGLAGGLND. The entire CDR3 protein reads CASSGLAGGLNDYTF.

A note on this clone: The read halts 3 residues ahead of the CDR3 end, with the missing end drawn from the germline J gene. V usage is TRBV5-1 and J usage is TRBJ2-1; 14 bases map to TRBD2. J gave up 7 bases and V 2 bases, and 8 bases lay outside the gene matches. The CDR3 extends over 17 amino acids. Germline V gene sequence: CDR1 SGHRS, CDR2 YFSETQ. The CDR3 region is CASSFGVRLAGGNEQFF. The part of the CDR3 DNA that was read is TGCGCCAGCAGCTTTGGTGTCCGACTAGCGGGGGGGAATGAG.

As concerns this clone: The read ends 3 residues before the CDR3 terminus; that terminus is restored from the germline J gene. The chain links TRBV5-6 to TRBJ2-3, with a tentative D call TRBD1 (5 bases). Germline CDR1 SGHDT, CDR2 YYEEEE. This CDR3 has 11 amino acids. CDR3 residues: CASSGQETQYF. The part of the CDR3 DNA that was read is TGTGCCAGCAGCGGACAAGAGACG. The full variable domain, completed using reference TRBV5-6 and TRBJ2-3, is DAGVTQSPTHLIKTRGQQVTLRCSPKSGHDTVSWYQQALGQGPQFIFQYYEEEERQRGNFPDRFSGHQFPNYSSELNVNALLLGDSALYLCASSGQETQYFGPGTRLTVL.

With respect to this clone: The read is 3 residues too short to cover the CDR3 end, so that end is filled in from the germline J gene. V is TRBV20-1 and J is TRBJ1-4; D may be TRBD1 (6 bases). In germline, CDR1 is DFQATT, CDR2 SNEGSKA (reference sequence). The CDR3 is made up of 16 amino acids. Trimming stripped 1 base from V and 7 bases from J, with 19 bases between. The CDR3 sequence: CSARVPGGASSEKLFF. Partial CDR3 DNA: TGCAGTGCTAGAGTCCCCGGGGGGGCGAGTAGTGAAAAA.